The next 24 T cell receptor beta chains were all read from a single sample in a study of shared clonotypes between healthy human individuals. Measured with immunoSEQ multiplex PCR; TCRdb has only the in-frame clones, and not every one. The sample yields 2 million to 2.5 million clones, just under 95% seen once. The sequencing input was naive CD4+ T cells from PBMCs. Subset: CD45RA+ positively selected. These receptor sequences come from a man between 18 and 29 years old in good health. Some clones in this sample may be carry-over from other donors' samples.

The genes are TRBV19 and TRBJ2-5; tentatively, D is TRBD2 (6 bases). The germline V and J ends were trimmed by 5 bases and 2 bases, with 12 bases remaining between them. CDR1 and CDR2 from the germline V gene are LNHDA and SQIVND (reference sequence). This CDR3 is 14 amino acids long. The CDR3 here is CASSSSGGQETQYF. The CDR3 DNA reads as TGTGCCAGTAGTTCAAGTGGGGGGCAAGAGACCCAGTACTTC.

This chain uses TRBV6-6 with TRBJ1-5; D is perhaps TRBD1 (5 bases). Germline assignment: CDR1 MNHNY and CDR2 SVGAGI (reference sequence). Trimming removed 0 bases at V and 2 bases at J, with 11 bases between. CDR3 length equals 16 residues. CDR3 residues: CASSYSGRARNQPQHF. The CDR3 nucleotides read TGTGCCAGCAGTTACTCGGGCAGGGCTCGCAATCAGCCCCAGCATTTT.

The genes are TRBV19 and TRBJ2-7, with a possible D match to TRBD1 (6 bases). This CDR3 region has 13 residues. The V end lost 5 bases, the J end lost 5 bases, and 13 bases lay between the germline ends. CDR1 is LNHDA and CDR2 is SQIVND in the germline V gene (reference sequence). DNA for the CDR3: TGTGCCAGTAGTGTCCGACAGGACCACGAGCAGTACTTC. Translated: CASSVRQDHEQYF.

The V call is TRBV4-3, the J call TRBJ2-1, with TRBD2 matching 7 bases. The germline CDR1 and CDR2 sequences are LGHNA and YSLEER. The CDR3 is 15 residues long. J was trimmed by 9 bases and V by 1 base; bases with no gene match: 9. The CDR3 sequence: CASSQGLASAGEQFF. CDR3 sequence (DNA): TGCGCCAGCAGCCAAGGACTAGCTTCCGCCGGTGAGCAGTTCTTC.

J is TRBJ2-7 and V is TRBV28; 10 nucleotides line up with TRBD2. CDR3 length equals 14 residues. After removal of 2 bases from V and 13 bases from J, the junction contained 11 bases not matched to a gene. Germline CDR1 reads MDHEN; CDR2 reads SYDVKM. The CDR3 is CASSLALAGERGYF. As DNA, the CDR3 is TGTGCCAGCAGTTTAGCGCTAGCGGGAGAACGAGGATACTTC.

This clone was observed once. The chain has TRBV9 and TRBJ2-3; tentative D call: TRBD2 (6 bases). V gave up 4 bases and J gave up 3 bases, with 12 bases separating them. The CDR3 extends over 14 amino acids. Germline loops: CDR1 SGDLS, CDR2 YYNGEE. The CDR3 sequence is CASSLRLATDTQYF. The CDR3 DNA is TGTGCCAGCAGCTTGCGGCTAGCGACAGATACGCAGTATTTT.

V gene TRBV18 combines with J gene TRBJ2-1; no definite D call. CDR3 length: 17 residues. V lost 2 bases and J 0 bases, leaving 14 bases between the germline ends. Germline CDR1 is KGHSH and CDR2 is LQKENI. CDR3 loop: CASSPTIGRSSYNEQFF. For the CDR3, the DNA is TGTGCCAGCTCACCAACCATCGGAAGGAGCTCCTACAATGAGCAGTTCTTC.

In its sample, this clone was seen a few times. The V call is TRBV27, the J call TRBJ2-7, with 9 nucleotides matching TRBD1. The junction had 17 bases not matched to a gene; V was cut back by 7 bases and J by 7 bases. The germline V gene encodes CDR1 MNHEY and CDR2 SMNVEV (reference sequence). The CDR3 is 16 amino acids. The CDR3: CASNRGVTGGEGEQYF. The CDR3 DNA is TGTGCCAGCAACCGGGGGGTTACAGGGGGCGAGGGAGAGCAGTACTTC.

The V call is TRBV16, the J call TRBJ2-5; tentative D call: TRBD1 (5 bases). The length of the CDR3 is 15 residues. Germline lookup yields CDR1 KGHSY and CDR2 FQNENV. Trimming pared 3 bases from V and 2 bases from J, leaving 13 bases between. The CDR3 loop is CASSQDGQVQETQYF. In DNA, the CDR3 is TGTGCCAGCAGCCAGGACGGACAAGTTCAAGAGACCCAGTACTTC.

This chain connects TRBV7-2 to TRBJ2-1; D call uncertain. The ends were cut back, 2 bases at V and 0 bases at J, with 17 bases in the middle. CDR3 length equals 18 residues. CDR1 and CDR2 from the germline V gene are SGHTA and FQGNSA. CDR3 sequence (DNA): TGTGCCAGCAGCTTACCCCTTGGTTTCTCCTCCTCCTACAATGAGCAGTTCTTC. This gives the protein CASSLPLGFSSSYNEQFF.

The chain carries TRBV27 and TRBJ2-3; D uncertain. CDR3 length equals 16 residues. Trimming left V 1 base short and J 0 bases short, with 11 bases between. Germline loops: CDR1 MNHEY, CDR2 SMNVEV (reference sequence). CDR3: CASSLWTLASTDTQYF. Here the CDR3 DNA reads TGTGCCAGCAGTTTATGGACGTTAGCCAGCACAGATACGCAGTATTTT.

V usage is TRBV27 and J usage is TRBJ2-1; 9 bases map to TRBD2. CDR3 length: 14 amino acids. The germline CDR1 and CDR2 sequences are MNHEY and SMNVEV (reference sequence). Trimming at V came to 6 bases and at J to 5 bases, leaving 5 bases not matched to a gene. The CDR3 nucleotides are TGTGCCAGCAGGCTAGCGGGAATCCACAATGAGCAGTTCTTC. Translating gives CASRLAGIHNEQFF.

The V call is TRBV7-8, the J call TRBJ1-2, with D uncertain. Deletions cut 2 bases from V and 8 bases from J, with 9 bases between. Germline assignment: CDR1 SGHVS and CDR2 FQNEAQ. CDR3 length: 12 residues. This CDR3 reads CASSLPDKGYTF. The CDR3 bases are TGTGCCAGCAGCTTACCCGACAAAGGCTACACCTTC.

The rearrangement uses TRBV28 and TRBJ2-7; weak D call: TRBD2 (6 bases). V dropped 2 bases and J dropped 3 bases, with 14 bases sitting between them. The germline V gene has CDR1 MDHEN and CDR2 SYDVKM. The CDR3 has 15 amino acids. In DNA, the CDR3 is TGTGCCAGCAGTTTACACAACCCGACTAGCTACGAGCAGTACTTC. Protein product: CASSLHNPTSYEQYF.

The chain couples TRBV29-1 to TRBJ1-2, with D maybe TRBD1 (5 bases). Deletions cut 4 bases from V and 2 bases from J, with 14 bases between. Germline V lookup: CDR1 SQVTM, CDR2 ANQGSEA. The length of the CDR3 is 14 residues. CDR3 nucleotide sequence: TGCAGCGTTGTCCAGGGAAGTTTCAACTATGGCTACACCTTC. This encodes CSVVQGSFNYGYTF.

The chain uses TRBV7-2 and TRBJ1-2; 7 nucleotides match TRBD1. Germline V CDR1 and CDR2: SGHTA, FQGNSA. With 5 bases clipped from V and 2 bases from J, the junction kept 5 bases outside the gene matches. The CDR3 runs to 14 residues. Here the CDR3 reads CASSGSTGNYGYTF. The CDR3 nucleotides read TGTGCCAGCAGCGGGTCGACAGGGAACTATGGCTACACCTTC.

The V gene is TRBV5-1, the J gene TRBJ2-1; weak D call: TRBD2 (6 bases). The CDR3 is made up of 14 amino acids. Trimming removed 1 base from V and 5 bases from J, with 10 bases in between. CDR1 is SGHRS, CDR2 YFSETQ, per germline. The CDR3 DNA sequence: TGCGCCAGCAGCTTGCTAGCGACCCACAATGAGCAGTTCTTC. This sequence encodes CASSLLATHNEQFF.

This sequence joins TRBV19 and TRBJ1-1; TRBD1 is a possible D gene (5 bases). The CDR3 contains 17 residues. CDR1 LNHDA and CDR2 SQIVND come from the germline V gene (reference sequence). Trimming left V 3 bases short and J 6 bases short, with 23 bases between. This CDR3 is CASSIRFQGHEEPEAFF. For the CDR3, the DNA is TGTGCCAGTAGTATTAGATTTCAGGGCCACGAGGAGCCTGAAGCTTTCTTT.

This chain uses TRBV6-1 with TRBJ2-1; D is possibly TRBD2 (6 bases). The CDR3 has 15 amino acids. Trimming left V 2 bases short and J 2 bases short, with 10 bases between. Germline V gives CDR1 MNHNS, CDR2 SASEGT. Here the CDR3 reads CASSELPGAYNEQFF. CDR3 coding DNA: TGTGCCAGCAGTGAACTGCCGGGGGCCTACAATGAGCAGTTCTTC.

This clone was counted a single time. The chain recombines TRBV7-2 with TRBJ1-1; TRBD1 matches 9 bases. The J segment lost 6 bases and the V segment lost 5 bases, leaving 10 bases of the junction unmatched. Germline CDR1 reads SGHTA; CDR2 reads FQGNSA. The CDR3 extends over 15 amino acids. CDR3 protein: CASSQRHRGQAEAFF. The DNA for the CDR3 is TGTGCCAGCAGCCAACGCCACAGGGGGCAGGCTGAAGCTTTCTTT. The variable domain in full, with the rest retrieved from reference TRBV7-2 and TRBJ1-1, is GAGVSQSPSNKVTEKGKDVELRCDPISGHTALYWYRQSLGQGLEFLIYFQGNSAPDKSGLPSDRFSAERTGGSVSTLTIQRTQQEDSAVYLCASSQRHRGQAEAFFGQGTRLTVV.

V usage is TRBV7-9 and J usage is TRBJ2-3; no clear D gene. CDR3 size: 15 residues. V lost 0 bases, J lost 0 bases, and 7 bases lay in between. Germline lookup yields CDR1 SEHNR and CDR2 FQNEAQ (reference sequence). The CDR3, as DNA: TGTGCCAGCAGCTTAGCGCTCGGGAGCACAGATACGCAGTATTTT. Its translation is CASSLALGSTDTQYF.

CDR3 protein: CASRWTSGTTDTQYF. CDR3 DNA: TGTGCCAGCAGATGGACTAGCGGGACCACAGATACGCAGTATTTT. The gene calls are TRBV6-5 and TRBJ2-3, with 12 bases fitting TRBD2. Germline V gene sequence: CDR1 MNHEY, CDR2 SVGAGI. The CDR3 sequence is 15 residues long. The trim removed 6 bases at V and 2 bases at J, leaving 3 bases unmatched.

The CDR3 spells CASSLRTGQYTEAFF. The CDR3 DNA reads as TGTGCCAGCAGCTTGAGGACAGGTCAGTACACTGAAGCTTTCTTT. The V call is TRBV5-4, the J call TRBJ1-1; 7 bases are shared with TRBD1. The ends lost 1 base at V and 3 bases at J; junction bases unmatched: 6. Per the germline V gene, CDR1 is SGHNT and CDR2 is YYREEE (reference sequence). The CDR3 length is 15 residues.

This clone was counted once. The V gene is TRBV7-2, the J gene TRBJ1-5, with D maybe TRBD1 (5 bases). Germline V lookup: CDR1 SGHTA, CDR2 FQGNSA. CDR3 size: 13 residues. V gave up 2 bases and J gave up 7 bases, with 9 bases separating them. The CDR3 loop is CASSLTGTQPQHF. The CDR3 DNA reads as TGTGCCAGCAGCTTAACGGGGACCCAGCCCCAGCATTTT.